This TCR beta chain appears in the sequencing data of a study of kidney transplant recipient with SARS-CoV-2 infection (dated by TCRdb to about 2021). The time point label of this sample denotes: pre-pandemic baseline sample and day 111 after first positive SARS-CoV-2 test. At the junction V is shortened by 0 bases and J by 2 bases, with 23 bases in between. The germline V gene supplies CDR1 MNHEY and CDR2 SVGAGI. Spanning cysteine to phenylalanine, the CDR3 consists of 21 amino acids. This entry keeps only the CDR3 DNA: 63 bases, framed from base 1. The sequencer was an Illumina MiSeq. Profiling of the peripheral T cell repertoire was carried out for human TCRbeta genes. Per the authors' processing: Beta-binomial modelling was applied to test for differential clonotype abundance so that variability over time was accounted for. Clonotypes that had expanded were screened against the ImmuneCODE reference database of SARS-CoV-2-associated TCRs and mapped onto regions of the viral genome. Additional repertoire analyses were carried out for TRBV gene usage, CDR3 length, CDR3 amino acid overlap between time points, clonotype abundance distributions and Jaccard similarity. TCRdb ran its own pipeline on the public reads, namely fastp trimming at Q25 and MiXCR clone calling, and kept in-frame beta chains. All rows with the same CDR3 protein become a single entry with the most common DNA and genes. The V and J calls were determined by TCRdb, not by the authors. A total of 200,000 to 300,000 distinct CDR3 sequences appear in this sample, 25% to 35% of them only once. Roughly 7% of the sample is held by the ten biggest clonotypes.

In its sample, this clonotype was seen many times. Its antigen is still unknown. No qualities accompany the bases; no much larger clone lies one base away. The chain couples TRBV6-5 to TRBJ1-6; TRBD1 might be the D gene, on 6 matching bases. The sequences come from a blood sample, collected at baseline and on day 111 from a kidney transplant recipient. The receptor was derived from a male patient younger than 45 who had COVID-19 and was a kidney transplant recipient. Some T cells may derive from the graft donor when a transplant has been performed. The sequenced DNA: TGTGCCAGCAGTTACTCCCCCGGGTGGGGACAATTGCCCACCTATAATTCACCCCTCCACTTT. Its product reads: CASSYSPGWGQLPTYNSPLHF.